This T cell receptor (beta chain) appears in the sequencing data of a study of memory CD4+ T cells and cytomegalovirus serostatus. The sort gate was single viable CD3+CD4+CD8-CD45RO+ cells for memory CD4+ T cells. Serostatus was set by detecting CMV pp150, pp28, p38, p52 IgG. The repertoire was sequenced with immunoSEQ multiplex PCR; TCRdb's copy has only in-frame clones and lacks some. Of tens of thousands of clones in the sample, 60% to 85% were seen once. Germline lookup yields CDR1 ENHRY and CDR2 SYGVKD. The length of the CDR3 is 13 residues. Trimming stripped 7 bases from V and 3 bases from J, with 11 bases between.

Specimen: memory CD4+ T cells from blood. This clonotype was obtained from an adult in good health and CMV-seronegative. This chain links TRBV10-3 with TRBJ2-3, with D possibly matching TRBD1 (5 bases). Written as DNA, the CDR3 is TGTGCCATCACCCCCCAGGGAACAGATACGCAGTATTTT. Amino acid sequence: CAITPQGTDTQYF.